These 16 T cell receptor beta chains originate from one sample sequenced in a study of T cell repertoires in cytomegalovirus infection. The antigens these receptors bind are not known. TCRdb passed the reads through MiXCR, listing each CDR3 protein once. The sample has about 830,000 distinct CDR3 sequences; approximately 30% are singletons. The sample was cultured CD8+ T cells from PBMCs, taken from culture after CMV antigen stimulation. The receptors come from a human donor in good health (CMV status not recorded). Some clones in this sample may be carry-over from other donors' samples.

This clonotype was counted between two and nine times. This chain links TRBV5-5 with TRBJ2-7; 8 nucleotides line up with TRBD1. The J segment lost 5 bases and the V segment lost 3 bases, leaving 7 bases of the junction unmatched. Germline V gene data show CDR1 as SGHKS and CDR2 as YYEKEE (reference sequence). There are 14 residues in the CDR3. The CDR3 here is CASSSGQGGDEQYF. The CDR3 DNA is TGTGCCAGCAGCTCCGGACAGGGTGGGGACGAGCAGTACTTC.

The chain carries TRBV27 and TRBJ1-5; 8 nucleotides match TRBD1. This CDR3 region has 15 residues. Germline lookup yields CDR1 MNHEY and CDR2 SMNVEV (reference sequence). V lost 5 bases and J lost 1; bases outside the gene matches: 4. Here the CDR3 DNA reads TGTGCCAGCAGTCAATGGACAGGGAGCAATCAGCCCCAGCATTTT. Encoded protein: CASSQWTGSNQPQHF.

The chain carries TRBV24-1 and TRBJ2-1, with D possibly called TRBD1 or TRBD2 (5 bases each). The V gene's germline CDR1 is KGHDR and CDR2 SFDVKD. The CDR3 sequence is 15 residues long. V was clipped by 4 bases and J by 12 bases, with 21 bases between them. CDR3 sequence (DNA): TGTGCCACCAGTGACCCCGGGACCTCCTATGGGGGGCAGTTCTTC. Its protein product is CATSDPGTSYGGQFF.

This clonotype was observed a handful of times. The chain links TRBV7-8 to TRBJ1-2; unclear D gene. V was trimmed by 5 bases and J by 5 bases, leaving 21 bases between them. Per the germline V gene, CDR1 is SGHVS and CDR2 is FQNEAQ. This CDR3 has 16 residues. CDR3 nucleotide sequence: TGTGCCAGCAGCAGTGGGGTGGGAGGCCGGGTTTATGGCTACACCTTC. It is translated as CASSSGVGGRVYGYTF.

The chain employs TRBV27 and TRBJ2-5, with a possible D match to TRBD2 (5 bases). CDR1 is MNHEY, CDR2 SMNVEV, per germline (reference sequence). V dropped 2 bases and J dropped 5 bases, with 15 bases sitting between them. The CDR3 loop spans 15 amino acids. CDR3 sequence reads: CASSLERSTKETQYF. In DNA form, the CDR3 reads TGTGCCAGCAGTTTAGAGCGGAGTACCAAGGAGACCCAGTACTTC.

The rearrangement joins TRBV7-3 to TRBJ2-3; D unclear. V lost 4 bases to trimming and J lost 7 bases, with 9 bases between them. The germline CDR1 and CDR2 sequences are SGHTA and FQGTGA. The length of the CDR3 is 12 residues. CDR3 residues: CASSSEANTQYF. The CDR3 DNA follows: TGTGCCAGCAGCTCAGAGGCGAATACGCAGTATTTT. Full variable domain (missing parts from reference TRBV7-3 and TRBJ2-3): GAGVSQTPSNKVTEKGKYVELRCDPISGHTALYWYRQSLGQGPEFLIYFQGTGAADDSGLPNDRFFAVRPEGSVSTLKIQRTERGDSAVYLCASSSEANTQYFGPGTRLTVL.

Concerning this clonotype itself: This sequence may be a read error, since a much larger clone differs from it by one base. The gene calls are TRBV7-9 and TRBJ2-5, with D unclear. Germline V lookup: CDR1 SEHNR, CDR2 FQNEAQ (reference sequence). The CDR3 is made up of 15 amino acids. The CDR3 here is CACSSGDLNQETQYF. DNA of the CDR3: TGTGCCTGCAGCTCTGGAGACCTTAACCAAGAGACCCAGTACTTC.

This chain connects TRBV28 to TRBJ1-5; 7 positions agree with TRBD1. Germline CDR1 MDHEN, CDR2 SYDVKM. V lost 8 bases to trimming and J lost 6 bases; unmatched junction nucleotides: 7. The CDR3 extends over 13 amino acids. The CDR3 here is CASAQGLSQPQHF. CDR3 coding DNA: TGTGCCAGCGCACAGGGGCTCAGTCAGCCCCAGCATTTT.

This chain's CDR3 is CASSQSGGANEQFF. The DNA for the CDR3 is TGTGCCAGCAGCCAGAGCGGGGGGGCAAATGAGCAGTTCTTC. The chain employs TRBV2 and TRBJ2-1, with 10 bases fitting TRBD2. Germline V lookup: CDR1 SNHLY, CDR2 FYNNEI. The CDR3 has 14 residues. The V segment lost 6 bases and the J segment 7 bases; nucleotides outside the gene matches: 6.

V is TRBV19 and J is TRBJ2-7; the D is unclear. This CDR3 has 13 amino acids. V lost 6 bases and J lost 1, with 10 bases in between. Germline V gene data show CDR1 as LNHDA and CDR2 as SQIVND (reference sequence). The DNA of the CDR3 is TGTGCCAGTAGCCTTACATTGTCCTACGAGCAGTACGTC. This gives the protein CASSLTLSYEQYV.

This clonotype was recorded once. A much larger clonotype is one base distant, so this may be a read error. The rearrangement joins TRBV7-3 to TRBJ1-1, with TRBD1 matching 7 bases. V was clipped by 5 bases and J by 4 bases; unmatched bases: 10. This CDR3 has 15 residues. From germline, CDR1 is SGHTA and CDR2 FQGTGA. This CDR3 is CASSPTGRGSTEAFF. Written as DNA, the CDR3 is TGTGCCAGCAGCCCAACGGGCAGGGGGAGCACTGAAGCTTTCTTT.

The chain is built from TRBV7-9 and TRBJ2-7, with D perhaps matching TRBD2 (6 bases). The CDR3 extends over 12 amino acids. Germline V CDR1 and CDR2: SEHNR, FQNEAQ (reference sequence). Trimming took 7 bases from V and 5 from J, leaving 12 bases between them. CDR3 region: CASTYGGNEQYF. The CDR3 DNA reads as TGTGCCAGCACCTATGGGGGGAACGAGCAGTACTTC.

In this sample, this clonotype turned up a few times. The V gene is TRBV7-9, the J gene TRBJ2-3; D perhaps matches TRBD1 (6 bases). Looked up from germline, CDR1 is SEHNR and CDR2 is FQNEAQ (reference sequence). Trimming stripped 5 bases from V and 0 bases from J, with 15 bases between. The CDR3 covers 16 residues. The CDR3 nucleotides are TGTGCCAGCAGCCCGACAGGCGTAATTAGCACAGATACGCAGTATTTT. Residues: CASSPTGVISTDTQYF.

J is TRBJ2-7 and V is TRBV2; tentatively, D is TRBD1 (6 bases). Germline CDR1 is SNHLY and CDR2 is FYNNEI. The CDR3 sequence is 15 residues long. Trimming took 5 bases from V and 0 from J, leaving 14 bases between them. The CDR3 nucleotides are TGTGCCAGCAGTCAGGAGCCGGACAGCTCCTACGAGCAGTACTTC. Protein product: CASSQEPDSSYEQYF.

The rearrangement uses TRBV27 and TRBJ1-1; D gene unclear. Germline V gene lookup returns CDR1 MNHEY and CDR2 SMNVEV (reference sequence). CDR3 length: 14 residues. Trimming cost V 5 bases and J 8 bases, with 18 bases left between them. The CDR3 spells CASSPYRVSSEAFF. The CDR3 DNA reads TGTGCCAGCAGTCCGTACAGAGTATCCTCCGAAGCTTTCTTT.

This clonotype occurred many times. The chain employs TRBV7-2 and TRBJ1-5; tentatively, D is TRBD1 (5 bases). The CDR3 covers 15 residues. V was cut by 5 bases and J by 6 bases, with 17 bases left in between. Germline CDR1 SGHTA, CDR2 FQGNSA. CDR3 DNA: TGTGCCAGCAGCCCAAGGCGGGACGGAGTTCAGCCCCAGCATTTT. Translation: CASSPRRDGVQPQHF. The variable domain in full, completed from reference TRBV7-2 and TRBJ1-5, reads GAGVSQSPSNKVTEKGKDVELRCDPISGHTALYWYRQSLGQGLEFLIYFQGNSAPDKSGLPSDRFSAERTGGSVSTLTIQRTQQEDSAVYLCASSPRRDGVQPQHFGDGTRLSIL.